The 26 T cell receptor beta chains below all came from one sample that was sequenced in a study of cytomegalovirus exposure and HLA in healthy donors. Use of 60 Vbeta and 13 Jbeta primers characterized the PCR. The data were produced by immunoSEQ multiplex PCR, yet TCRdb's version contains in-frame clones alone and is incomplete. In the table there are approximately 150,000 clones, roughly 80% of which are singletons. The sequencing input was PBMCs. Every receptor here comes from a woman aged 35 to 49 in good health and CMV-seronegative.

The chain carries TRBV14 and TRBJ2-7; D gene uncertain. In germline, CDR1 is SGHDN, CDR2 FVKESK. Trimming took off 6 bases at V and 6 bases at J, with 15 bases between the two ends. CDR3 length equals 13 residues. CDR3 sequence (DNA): TGTGCCAGCAGACAAAACAACCCTTGCGAGCAGTACTTC. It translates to CASRQNNPCEQYF.

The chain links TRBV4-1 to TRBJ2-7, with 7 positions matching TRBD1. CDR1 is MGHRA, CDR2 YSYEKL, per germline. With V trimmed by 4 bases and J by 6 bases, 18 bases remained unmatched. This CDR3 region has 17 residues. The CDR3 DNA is TGCGCCAGCAGCCTTTCTATCGGGACAGCTTCCTATGCCGAGCAGTACTTC. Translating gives CASSLSIGTASYAEQYF.

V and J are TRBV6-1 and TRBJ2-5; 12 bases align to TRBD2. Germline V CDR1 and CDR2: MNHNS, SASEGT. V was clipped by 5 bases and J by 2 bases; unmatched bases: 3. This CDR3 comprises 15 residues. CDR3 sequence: CASSRGLAGQETQYF. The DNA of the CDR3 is TGTGCCAGCAGTAGAGGACTAGCGGGGCAAGAGACCCAGTACTTC.

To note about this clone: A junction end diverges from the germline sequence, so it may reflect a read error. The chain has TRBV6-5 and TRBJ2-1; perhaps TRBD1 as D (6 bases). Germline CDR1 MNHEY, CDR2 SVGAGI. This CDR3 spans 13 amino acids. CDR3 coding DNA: TGTGCGAGCAGGGGAGACGTTTGGAATGAGCAGTTCTTC. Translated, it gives CASRGDVWNEQFF.

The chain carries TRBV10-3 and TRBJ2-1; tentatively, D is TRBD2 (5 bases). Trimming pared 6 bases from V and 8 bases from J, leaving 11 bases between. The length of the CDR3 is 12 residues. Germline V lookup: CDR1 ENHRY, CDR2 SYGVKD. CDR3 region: CAISGIPDEQFF. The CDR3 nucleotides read TGTGCCATCAGCGGGATTCCCGATGAGCAGTTCTTC.

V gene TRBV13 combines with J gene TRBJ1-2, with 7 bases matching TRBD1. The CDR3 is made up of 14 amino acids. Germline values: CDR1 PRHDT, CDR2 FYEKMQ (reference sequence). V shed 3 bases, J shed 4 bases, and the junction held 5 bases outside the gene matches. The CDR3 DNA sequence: TGTGCCAGCAGCTTGGAAGGGGGCCCCTATGGCTACACCTTC. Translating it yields CASSLEGGPYGYTF.

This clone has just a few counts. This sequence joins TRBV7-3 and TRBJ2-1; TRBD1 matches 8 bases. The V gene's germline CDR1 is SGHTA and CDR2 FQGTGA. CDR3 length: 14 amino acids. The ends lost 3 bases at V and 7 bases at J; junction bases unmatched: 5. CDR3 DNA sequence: TGTGCCAGCAGCTTTACAGGGGGATCTAATGAGCAGTTCTTC. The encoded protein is CASSFTGGSNEQFF.

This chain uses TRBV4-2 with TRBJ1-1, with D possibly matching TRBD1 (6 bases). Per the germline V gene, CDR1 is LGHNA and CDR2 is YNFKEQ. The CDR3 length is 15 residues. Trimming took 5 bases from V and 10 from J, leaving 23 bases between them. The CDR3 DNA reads TGTGCCAGCAGCGGTTCCGGGACACCCCCGGTTAGAGCTTTCTTT. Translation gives CASSGSGTPPVRAFF.

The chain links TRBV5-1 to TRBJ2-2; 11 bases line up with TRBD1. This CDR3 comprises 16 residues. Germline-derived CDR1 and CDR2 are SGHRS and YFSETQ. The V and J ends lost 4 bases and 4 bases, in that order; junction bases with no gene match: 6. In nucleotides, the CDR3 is TGCGCCAGCAGCAGCTCCGGGACAGGGGGCACCGGGGAGCTGTTTTTT. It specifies CASSSSGTGGTGELFF.

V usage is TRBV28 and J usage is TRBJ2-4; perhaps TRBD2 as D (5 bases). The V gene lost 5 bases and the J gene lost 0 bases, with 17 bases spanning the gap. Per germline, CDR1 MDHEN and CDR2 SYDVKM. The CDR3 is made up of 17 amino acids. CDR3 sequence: CASSPPPRVPAKNIQYF. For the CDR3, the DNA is TGTGCCAGCAGTCCCCCCCCGCGGGTCCCAGCCAAAAACATTCAGTACTTC.

The CDR3: CASRTSGPGDEQFF. CDR3 sequence (DNA): TGCGCCAGCAGGACTAGCGGTCCGGGGGATGAGCAGTTCTTC. The V gene is TRBV5-1, the J gene TRBJ2-1; 9 bases are a match to TRBD2. Germline lookup yields CDR1 SGHRS and CDR2 YFSETQ. The CDR3 length is 14 residues. V lost 5 bases, J lost 8 bases, and 8 bases stayed unmatched.

CDR3 DNA sequence: TGTGCCAGCAGCCACACCACAGGGGTTGGGAATGAAAAACTGTTTTTT. This codes for CASSHTTGVGNEKLFF. V is TRBV4-2 and J is TRBJ1-4; TRBD1 matches 7 bases. The V segment lost 3 bases and the J segment 5 bases; nucleotides outside the gene matches: 9. From germline, CDR1 is LGHNA and CDR2 YNFKEQ. The CDR3 spans 16 residues.

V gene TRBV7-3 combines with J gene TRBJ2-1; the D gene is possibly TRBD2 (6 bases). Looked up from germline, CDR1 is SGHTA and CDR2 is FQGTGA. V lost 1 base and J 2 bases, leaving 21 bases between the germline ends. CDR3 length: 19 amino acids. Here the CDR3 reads CASSLRGSRLGGAYNEQFF. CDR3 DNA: TGTGCCAGCAGCTTAAGGGGAAGTCGCTTGGGGGGTGCCTACAATGAGCAGTTCTTC.

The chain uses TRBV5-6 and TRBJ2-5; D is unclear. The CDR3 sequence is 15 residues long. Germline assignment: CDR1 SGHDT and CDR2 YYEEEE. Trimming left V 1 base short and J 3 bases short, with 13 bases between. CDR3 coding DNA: TGTGCCAGCAGCTTGATTGGGCCGCAAGAAGAGACCCAGTACTTC. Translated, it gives CASSLIGPQEETQYF.

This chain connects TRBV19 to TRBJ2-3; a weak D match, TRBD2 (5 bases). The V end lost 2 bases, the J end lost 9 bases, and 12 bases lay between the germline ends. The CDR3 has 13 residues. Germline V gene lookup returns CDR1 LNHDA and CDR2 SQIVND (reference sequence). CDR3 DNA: TGTGCCAGTAGTATACCGTTCCTAGCAACGCAGTATTTT. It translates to CASSIPFLATQYF.

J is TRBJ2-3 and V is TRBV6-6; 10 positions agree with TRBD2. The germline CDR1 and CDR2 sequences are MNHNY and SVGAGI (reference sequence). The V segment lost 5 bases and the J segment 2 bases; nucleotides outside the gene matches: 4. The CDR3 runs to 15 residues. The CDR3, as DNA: TGTGCCAGCAGTGGAAGCGGGAGGGCCACAGATACGCAGTATTTT. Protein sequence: CASSGSGRATDTQYF.

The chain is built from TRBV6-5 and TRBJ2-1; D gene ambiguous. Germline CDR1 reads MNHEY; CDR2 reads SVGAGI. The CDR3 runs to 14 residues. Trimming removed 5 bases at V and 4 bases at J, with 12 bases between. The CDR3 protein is CASSPFAPYNEQFF. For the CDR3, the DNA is TGTGCCAGCAGTCCATTTGCGCCATACAATGAGCAGTTCTTC.

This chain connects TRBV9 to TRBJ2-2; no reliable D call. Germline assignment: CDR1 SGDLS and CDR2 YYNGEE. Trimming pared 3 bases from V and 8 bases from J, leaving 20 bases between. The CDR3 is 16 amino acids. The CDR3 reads CASSALSTLLSGELFF. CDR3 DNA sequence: TGTGCCAGCAGCGCTCTGTCTACCCTTTTGTCGGGGGAGCTGTTTTTT.

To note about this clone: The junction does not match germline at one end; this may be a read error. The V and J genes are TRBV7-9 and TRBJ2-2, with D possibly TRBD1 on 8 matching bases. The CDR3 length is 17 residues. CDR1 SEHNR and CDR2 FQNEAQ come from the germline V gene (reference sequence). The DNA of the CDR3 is TGTTCCAGCAGCGGGACCGCAGGGGGCCGGCGAAACGGGGAGCTGTTTTTT. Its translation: CSSSGTAGGRRNGELFF. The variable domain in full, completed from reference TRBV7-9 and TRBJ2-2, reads DTGVSQNPRHKITKRGQNVTFRCDPISEHNRLYWYRQTLGQGPEFLTYFQNEAQLEKSRLLSDRFSAERPKGSFSTLEIQRTEQGDSAMYLCSSSGTAGGRRNGELFFGEGSRLTVL.

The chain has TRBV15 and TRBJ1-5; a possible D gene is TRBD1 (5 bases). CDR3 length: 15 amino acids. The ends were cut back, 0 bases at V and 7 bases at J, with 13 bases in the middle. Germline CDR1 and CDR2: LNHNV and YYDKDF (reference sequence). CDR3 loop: CATSRDREGYQPQHF. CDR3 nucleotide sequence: TGTGCCACCAGCAGAGACAGGGAGGGTTACCAGCCCCAGCATTTT.

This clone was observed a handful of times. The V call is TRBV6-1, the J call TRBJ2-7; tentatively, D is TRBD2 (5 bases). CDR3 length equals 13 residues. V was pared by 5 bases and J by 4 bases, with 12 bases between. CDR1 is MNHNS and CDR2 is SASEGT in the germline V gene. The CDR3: CASSSQLEYEQYF. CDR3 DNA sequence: TGTGCCAGCAGTTCCCAACTAGAATACGAGCAGTACTTC.

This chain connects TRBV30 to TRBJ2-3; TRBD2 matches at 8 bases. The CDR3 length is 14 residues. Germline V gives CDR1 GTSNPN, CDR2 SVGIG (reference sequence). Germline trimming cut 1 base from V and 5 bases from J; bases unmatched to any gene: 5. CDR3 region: CAWSAGGAVDTQYF. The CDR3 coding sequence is TGTGCCTGGAGTGCGGGGGGGGCCGTAGATACGCAGTATTTT.

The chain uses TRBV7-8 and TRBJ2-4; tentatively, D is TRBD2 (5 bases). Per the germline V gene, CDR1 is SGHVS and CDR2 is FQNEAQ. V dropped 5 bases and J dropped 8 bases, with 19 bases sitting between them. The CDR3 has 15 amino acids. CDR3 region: CASSPERVQLHIQYF. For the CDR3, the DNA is TGTGCCAGCAGCCCTGAGAGGGTACAACTGCACATTCAGTACTTC.

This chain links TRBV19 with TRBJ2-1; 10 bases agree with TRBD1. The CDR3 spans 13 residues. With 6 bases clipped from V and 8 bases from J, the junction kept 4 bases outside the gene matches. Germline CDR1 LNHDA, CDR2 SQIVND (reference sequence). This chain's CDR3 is CASRGTGADEQFF. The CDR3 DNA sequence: TGTGCCAGTAGGGGGACAGGGGCGGATGAGCAGTTCTTC.

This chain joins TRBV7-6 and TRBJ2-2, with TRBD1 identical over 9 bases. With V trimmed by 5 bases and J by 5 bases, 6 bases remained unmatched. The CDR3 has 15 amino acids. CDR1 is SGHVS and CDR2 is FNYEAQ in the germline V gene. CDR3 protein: CASSLTGGGTGELFF. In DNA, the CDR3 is TGTGCCAGCAGCCTGACAGGGGGGGGAACCGGGGAGCTGTTTTTT.

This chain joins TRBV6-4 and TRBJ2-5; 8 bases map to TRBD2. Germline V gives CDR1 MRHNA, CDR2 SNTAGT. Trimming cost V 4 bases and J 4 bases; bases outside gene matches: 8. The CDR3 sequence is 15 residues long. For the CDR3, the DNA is TGTGCCAGCAGTGCCGCGGGAGGCGGAGCAGAGACCCAGTACTTC. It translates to CASSAAGGGAETQYF.